This is a list of T cell receptor beta chains from one sample in a study of neoadjuvant anti-PD-1 for oral cavity cancer. Generated by immunoSEQ multiplex PCR, the TCRdb table keeps only in-frame clones and is missing some. The repertoire holds fewer than 15,000 clones, 65% to 80% seen once, with around 3% in the top ten. This specimen was PBMCs, taken after nivolumab (anti-PD-1) treatment. The receptors originated from a person between 40 and 80 years old with oral cavity squamous cell carcinoma. CDR3s include the opening cysteine and the closing phenylalanine or tryptophan. D genes are given only for firm matches. Clone sizes are given selectively: once, few, many, or a class where the clone is expanded.

d_call	v_call	clone_size	j_call	cdr3_aa	cdr3_nt
TRBD2	TRBV11-2	.	TRBJ2-7	CASTPGTSGTSREQYF	TGTGCCAGCACCCCCGGGACTAGCGGGACTAGTCGAGAGCAGTACTTC
TRBD1	TRBV7-2	.	TRBJ2-1	CASSQDRGVFNEQFF	TGTGCCAGCAGCCAAGACAGGGGGGTATTCAATGAGCAGTTCTTC
TRBD2	TRBV2	.	TRBJ2-3	CASSLSPSGVGDTQYF	TGTGCCAGCAGCCTCAGCCCTAGCGGGGTGGGAGATACGCAGTATTTT
.	TRBV2	.	TRBJ2-3	CASSLDSTDTQYF	TGTGCCAGCAGCCTCGACAGCACAGATACGCAGTATTTT
TRBD1	TRBV5-1	.	TRBJ1-1	CASSPRTGNTEAFF	TGCGCCAGCAGCCCTAGGACAGGGAACACTGAAGCTTTCTTT
.	TRBV7-8	once	TRBJ2-3	CASSALGGARADTQYF	TGTGCCAGCAGCGCCCTTGGGGGGGCTCGCGCAGATACGCAGTATTTT
TRBD2	TRBV18	.	TRBJ2-7	CASSPALAELQYF	TGTGCCAGCTCACCAGCCCTAGCGGAGCTCCAGTACTTC
TRBD1	TRBV9	.	TRBJ2-2	CASRPGGSGELFF	TGTGCCAGCCGTCCAGGGGGCTCCGGGGAGCTGTTTTTT
TRBD1	TRBV19	.	TRBJ1-2	CASSMWSGQPTANYGYTF	TGTGCCAGTAGTATGTGGTCGGGACAGCCTACAGCTAACTATGGCTACACCTTC
TRBD2	TRBV2	.	TRBJ2-1	CASTSGLAGDEQFF	TGTGCCAGCACCTCGGGACTAGCGGGAGACGAGCAGTTCTTC
.	TRBV5-6	.	TRBJ2-2	CASSLFGLIGTGELFF	TGTGCCAGCAGCTTGTTCGGACTCATAGGGACCGGGGAGCTGTTTTTT
TRBD2	TRBV11-3	.	TRBJ2-2	CASSGRGGTGELFF	TGTGCCAGCAGCGGACGGGGAGGGACCGGGGAGCTGTTTTTT